The rows below give T cell receptor beta chains drawn from one sample of a study of beta chain features in type 1 diabetes. Only in-frame clones appear in the TCRdb table, and some are missing; sequencing was by immunoSEQ multiplex PCR. This table holds 300,000 to 350,000 clones, less than 10% found once. Sequencing used central memory CD4+ T cells from blood. Receptors originate from a woman younger than 35 in good health. Each CDR3 is given with its conserved first and last residue. The order of the fields is clone size, V gene, J gene, D gene, CDR3 DNA, CDR3 protein. A D gene is named only where the DNA matches it firmly. The size field is filled for only some rows; it gives once, few, many or a size class.

clone size: NA; V gene: TRBV19; J gene: TRBJ2-1; D gene: NA; CDR3 DNA: TGTGCCACCGGTCTAGCAGACTACAATGAGCAGTTCTTC; CDR3 protein: CATGLADYNEQFF
clone size: once; V gene: TRBV27; J gene: TRBJ2-1; D gene: NA; CDR3 DNA: TGTGCCAGCAGATATCACGTGGGAGACCTCGATGAGCAGTTCTTC; CDR3 protein: CASRYHVGDLDEQFF
clone size: NA; V gene: TRBV7-2; J gene: TRBJ2-3; D gene: NA; CDR3 DNA: TGTGCCAGCAGCGATAGTCGGCGCACAGATACGCAGTATTTT; CDR3 protein: CASSDSRRTDTQYF
clone size: NA; V gene: TRBV7-9; J gene: TRBJ1-4; D gene: TRBD1; CDR3 DNA: TGTGCCAGCAGTATGGGACAGGGGGGTTCGGAGGAAAAACTGTTTTTT; CDR3 protein: CASSMGQGGSEEKLFF
clone size: NA; V gene: TRBV6-1; J gene: TRBJ2-5; D gene: NA; CDR3 DNA: TGTGCCAGCAGTGAAGTAGGCGGGGATGCCCGAGAGACCCAGTACTTC; CDR3 protein: CASSEVGGDARETQYF
clone size: NA; V gene: TRBV4-2; J gene: TRBJ1-5; D gene: NA; CDR3 DNA: TGTGCCAGCAGCCCAACATTAGCGCAAACGTGGCAGCCCCAGCACTTT; CDR3 protein: CASSPTLAQTWQPQHF
clone size: few; V gene: TRBV6-5; J gene: TRBJ2-5; D gene: TRBD2; CDR3 DNA: TGTGCCAGCCGCAGTAGCGGGAGGCGGGTGGAGACCCAGTACTTC; CDR3 protein: CASRSSGRRVETQYF
clone size: NA; V gene: TRBV6-5; J gene: TRBJ2-1; D gene: NA; CDR3 DNA: TGTGCCAGCAGTTTAATCCAACTAGGACGCAATGAGCAGTTCTTC; CDR3 protein: CASSLIQLGRNEQFF
clone size: few; V gene: TRBV25-1; J gene: TRBJ1-4; D gene: NA; CDR3 DNA: TGTGCCAGCAGTGACGACAGGCTGCGGGAAAAACTGTTTTTT; CDR3 protein: CASSDDRLREKLFF
clone size: few; V gene: TRBV4-3; J gene: TRBJ2-4; D gene: NA; CDR3 DNA: TGCGCCAGCAGCCAAGAAAGAGAGGCCTTAAACATTCAGTACTTC; CDR3 protein: CASSQEREALNIQYF
clone size: few; V gene: TRBV7-8; J gene: TRBJ2-2; D gene: NA; CDR3 DNA: TGTGCCAGCAGCTCACAGGCGCGGGGGGAGCTGTTTTTT; CDR3 protein: CASSSQARGELFF
clone size: few; V gene: TRBV6-5; J gene: TRBJ2-2; D gene: NA; CDR3 DNA: TGTGCCAGCACCGCGGCGGGCGGGGAGCTGTTTTTT; CDR3 protein: CASTAAGGELFF
clone size: NA; V gene: TRBV9; J gene: TRBJ2-5; D gene: NA; CDR3 DNA: TGTGCCAGCAGCGTAGTAGGATCGGAGACCCAGTACTTC; CDR3 protein: CASSVVGSETQYF
clone size: NA; V gene: TRBV15; J gene: TRBJ1-5; D gene: NA; CDR3 DNA: TGTGCCACCAGCAGTGCTGGGGATTACAATCAGCCCCAGCATTTT; CDR3 protein: CATSSAGDYNQPQHF
clone size: NA; V gene: TRBV19; J gene: TRBJ2-1; D gene: TRBD2; CDR3 DNA: TGTGCCAGTAGTGCCGGGACTAGCGGGAACAATGAGCAGTTCTTC; CDR3 protein: CASSAGTSGNNEQFF
clone size: few; V gene: TRBV20-1; J gene: TRBJ2-5; D gene: NA; CDR3 DNA: TGCAGTGTGGCTGGGGAAGAGACCCAGTACTTC; CDR3 protein: CSVAGEETQYF
clone size: many; V gene: TRBV4-3; J gene: TRBJ1-1; D gene: NA; CDR3 DNA: TGCGCCAGCAGCCAAGGGTACGGCAGGGAGAACACTGAAGCTTTCTTT; CDR3 protein: CASSQGYGRENTEAFF
clone size: NA; V gene: TRBV4-2; J gene: TRBJ2-5; D gene: TRBD2; CDR3 DNA: TGTGCCAGCAGCCAAGGGCGTGTTCTAGCGGAACAAGAGACCCAGTACTTC; CDR3 protein: CASSQGRVLAEQETQYF
clone size: few; V gene: TRBV2; J gene: TRBJ2-3; D gene: TRBD2; CDR3 DNA: TGTGCCAGCAGTGCCGGCGTAGCGGGAGGGCCCCAGTATTTT; CDR3 protein: CASSAGVAGGPQYF
clone size: NA; V gene: TRBV7-2; J gene: TRBJ1-4; D gene: TRBD1; CDR3 DNA: TGTGCCAGCAGCTTCAGGGGGCTGGGTGAAAAACTGTTTTTT; CDR3 protein: CASSFRGLGEKLFF
clone size: few; V gene: TRBV4-2; J gene: TRBJ1-5; D gene: NA; CDR3 DNA: TGTGCCAGCAGCCTAGACACTCTTTCAGGGGCTGGTCAGCCCCAGCATTTT; CDR3 protein: CASSLDTLSGAGQPQHF
clone size: NA; V gene: TRBV11-2; J gene: TRBJ2-3; D gene: NA; CDR3 DNA: TGTGCCAGCAGCCAGAACGGAGATACGCAGTATTTT; CDR3 protein: CASSQNGDTQYF
clone size: few; V gene: TRBV5-4; J gene: TRBJ2-1; D gene: TRBD2; CDR3 DNA: TGTGCCAGCAGCTTGGAGTATGGGACGGGAGGGGATGAGCAGTTCTTC; CDR3 protein: CASSLEYGTGGDEQFF
clone size: few; V gene: TRBV7-2; J gene: TRBJ2-3; D gene: NA; CDR3 DNA: TGTGCCAGCAGCTTGGAGTACTTGCGCACAGATACGCAGTATTTT; CDR3 protein: CASSLEYLRTDTQYF
clone size: few; V gene: TRBV7-2; J gene: TRBJ2-7; D gene: NA; CDR3 DNA: TGTGCCAGCAGCCTGAATGACTATTTCTACGAGCAGTACTTC; CDR3 protein: CASSLNDYFYEQYF
clone size: NA; V gene: TRBV10-3; J gene: TRBJ2-2; D gene: TRBD2; CDR3 DNA: TGTGCCATCAGTGGTTTAGCGGGGGCGAACACCGGGGAGCTGTTTTTT; CDR3 protein: CAISGLAGANTGELFF
clone size: NA; V gene: TRBV7-9; J gene: TRBJ2-5; D gene: TRBD2; CDR3 DNA: TGTGCCAGCAGCCGCGGGACTAGCGGTTCATGGGGGGAGACCCAGTACTTC; CDR3 protein: CASSRGTSGSWGETQYF
clone size: few; V gene: TRBV7-2; J gene: TRBJ2-5; D gene: TRBD2; CDR3 DNA: TGTGCCAGCAGCGCGGGAGGCTGGGAAGAGACCCAGTACTTC; CDR3 protein: CASSAGGWEETQYF
clone size: many; V gene: TRBV19; J gene: TRBJ2-5; D gene: TRBD1; CDR3 DNA: TGTGCCAGTAGTTCGTACAGGGGAGAAGAGACCCAGTACTTC; CDR3 protein: CASSSYRGEETQYF
clone size: few; V gene: TRBV7-9; J gene: TRBJ1-2; D gene: TRBD1; CDR3 DNA: TGTGCCAGCAGCCGTGGGACAGACAACTATGGCTACACCTTC; CDR3 protein: CASSRGTDNYGYTF
clone size: NA; V gene: TRBV6-5; J gene: TRBJ2-5; D gene: NA; CDR3 DNA: TGTGCCAGCAGTTCCGGCATGAGCCAAGAGACCCAGTACTTC; CDR3 protein: CASSSGMSQETQYF
clone size: few; V gene: TRBV2; J gene: TRBJ1-3; D gene: NA; CDR3 DNA: TGTGCCAGCAGGATACAGGGCGCTGGAAACACCATATATTTT; CDR3 protein: CASRIQGAGNTIYF